Each of the 5 T cell receptor beta chains below was sequenced from the same sample in a study of T cells in Graves' hyperthyroidism and ophthalmopathy. From RNA transcripts, TCR beta CDR3 regions were amplified. The study used the HTBI primer set for a first-round RT-PCR of the TCR CDR3. TCRdb itself ran the multiplex PCR reads through MiXCR, one entry per CDR3 protein. The sample holds hundreds of thousands of distinct CDR3 sequences; 38% are singletons and the top ten take 8.9%. Input material: blood. The receptors come from a man aged 18 to 29 with Graves' hyperthyroidism.

V and J are TRBV7-9 and TRBJ1-4; D gene ambiguous. In germline, CDR1 is SEHNR, CDR2 FQNEAQ (reference sequence). V lost 5 bases to trimming and J lost 8 bases, with 6 bases between them. The CDR3 totals 11 residues. CDR3 DNA: TGTGCCAGCAGCCAGATAGAAAAACTGTTTTTT. It is translated as CASSQIEKLFF.

The chain is built from TRBV7-9 and TRBJ1-1; no definite D call. Germline V gene sequence: CDR1 SEHNR, CDR2 FQNEAQ (reference sequence). This CDR3 has 12 residues. The germline V and J ends were trimmed by 1 base and 6 bases, with 6 bases remaining between them. CDR3 sequence (DNA): TGTGCCAGCAGCTTAGTCTCCTCTGAAGCTTTCTTT. It encodes CASSLVSSEAFF.

This chain connects TRBV29-1 to TRBJ2-5; 7 nucleotides line up with TRBD2. This CDR3 has 13 amino acids. V shed 4 bases, J shed 1 base, and the junction held 3 bases outside the gene matches. Per germline, CDR1 SQVTM and CDR2 ANQGSEA. The CDR3 DNA reads as TGCAGCGTTGGGGGGGGGGTCCAAGAGACCCAGTACTTC. Protein product: CSVGGGVQETQYF.

This clonotype was seen a few times. The chain combines TRBV12-3 or TRBV12-4 with TRBJ1-4, with D perhaps matching TRBD1 (5 bases). The V end lost 5 bases, the J end lost 3 bases, and 16 bases lay between the germline ends. This CDR3 has 16 residues. The CDR3 coding sequence is TGTGCCAGCAGTCCCCTCGTCAGGGAGGCTAATGAAAAACTGTTTTTT. Protein: CASSPLVREANEKLFF.

The chain employs TRBV5-1 and TRBJ1-1; unclear D gene. Trimming took off 2 bases at V and 0 bases at J, with 11 bases between the two ends. Germline CDR1 and CDR2: SGHRS and YFSETQ. The CDR3 has 15 residues. CDR3 in amino acids: CASSFIGPLNTEAFF. The CDR3 nucleotides read TGCGCCAGCAGCTTTATAGGACCGCTGAACACTGAAGCTTTCTTT.